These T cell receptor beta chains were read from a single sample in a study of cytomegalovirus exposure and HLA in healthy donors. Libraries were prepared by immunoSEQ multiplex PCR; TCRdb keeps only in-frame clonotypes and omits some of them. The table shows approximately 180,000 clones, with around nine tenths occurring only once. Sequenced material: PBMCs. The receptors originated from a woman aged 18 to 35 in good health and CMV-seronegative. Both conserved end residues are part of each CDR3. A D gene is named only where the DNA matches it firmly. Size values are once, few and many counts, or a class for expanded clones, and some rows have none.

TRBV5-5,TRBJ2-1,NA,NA,TGTGCCAGCAGCTTGGACCGCGGTGCGCGGAACAATGAGCAGTTCTTC,CASSLDRGARNNEQFF
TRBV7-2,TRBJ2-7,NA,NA,TGTGCCAGCAGCCAAGGGGTTAGCGGCCCCTACGAGCAGTACTTC,CASSQGVSGPYEQYF
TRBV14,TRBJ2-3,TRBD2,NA,TGTGCCAGCAGCCAGGCTAGCGGGGGGCAGTATTTT,CASSQASGGQYF
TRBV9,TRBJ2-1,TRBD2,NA,TGTGCCAGCAGCGTAGAGGCCCGTGCGGGAGGATGGAATGAGCAGTTCTTC,CASSVEARAGGWNEQFF
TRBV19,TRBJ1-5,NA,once,TGTGCCAGTAGTATAGGGGGCAGGAATCAGCCCCAGCATTTT,CASSIGGRNQPQHF
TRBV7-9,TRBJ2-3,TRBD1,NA,TGTTCCAGCTCCCGGGACAGGGGACGATCAGATACGCAGTATTTT,CSSSRDRGRSDTQYF
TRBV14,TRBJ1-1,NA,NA,TGTGCCAGCAGCCAAGGGGGGGGGTACACTGAAGCTTTCTTT,CASSQGGGYTEAFF
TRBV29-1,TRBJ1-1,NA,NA,TGCAGCGTCGTATCAGGGTTGAACACTGAAGCTTTCTTT,CSVVSGLNTEAFF
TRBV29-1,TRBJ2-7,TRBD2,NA,TGCAGCTTTTCAAGGACTAGCGGGGGGTACGAGCAGTACTTC,CSFSRTSGGYEQYF
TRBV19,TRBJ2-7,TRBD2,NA,TGTGCCAGTAGTATAAGGACTAGCGGAACCTACGAGCAGTACTTC,CASSIRTSGTYEQYF
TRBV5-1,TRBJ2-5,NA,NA,TGCGCCAGCAGCTTCTCAGCAGGGTCAGAGACCCAGTACTTC,CASSFSAGSETQYF
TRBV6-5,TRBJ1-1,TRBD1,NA,TGTGCCAGCGGGCAGGGGGCGTCGGCTCTCCAGTCAGCTTTCTTT,CASGQGASALQSAFF
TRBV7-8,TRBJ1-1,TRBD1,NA,TGTGCCAGCAGCTTAGTTTTTGTGCAGGGGGGCGGGGGGGCTGAAGCTTTCTTT,CASSLVFVQGGGGAEAFF
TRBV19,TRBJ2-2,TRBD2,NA,TGTGCCACCAGCCAAGCGGGGGCTCGGGCCGGGGAGCTGTTTTTT,CATSQAGARAGELFF
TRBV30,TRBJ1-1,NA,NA,TGTGCCTGGAGTAAAATCCTAACGAACACTGAAGCTTTCTTT,CAWSKILTNTEAFF
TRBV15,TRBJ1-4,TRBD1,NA,TGTGCCACCAGCAGAGCCCCAGGGGGTAATGAAAAACTGTTTTTT,CATSRAPGGNEKLFF
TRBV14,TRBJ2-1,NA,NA,TGTGCCAGCAGTTGGACTCCCTCGAGTGAGCAGTTCTTC,CASSWTPSSEQFF
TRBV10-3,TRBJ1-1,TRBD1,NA,TGTGCCATCAGTGGACAGGGGGCTCCGGATTTCTTT,CAISGQGAPDFF
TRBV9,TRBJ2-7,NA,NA,TGTGCCAGCAGCGTAGAGGACATCGGGGAGCAGTACTTC,CASSVEDIGEQYF
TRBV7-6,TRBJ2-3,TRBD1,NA,TGTGCCAGCGGTTGGGGACAGGGTCTGGATACGCAGTATTTT,CASGWGQGLDTQYF
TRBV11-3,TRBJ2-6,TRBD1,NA,TGTGCCAGCAGCCTTGGGGACAGGGCGGACTCTGGGGCCAACGTCCTGACTTTC,CASSLGDRADSGANVLTF
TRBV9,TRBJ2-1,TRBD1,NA,TGTGCCAGCAGCGCCCGGGACAGGGGGCTCGATGAGCAGTTCTTC,CASSARDRGLDEQFF
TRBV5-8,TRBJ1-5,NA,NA,TGTGCCAGCAGCTTGACCGCAAGCCAGCCCCAGCATTTT,CASSLTASQPQHF
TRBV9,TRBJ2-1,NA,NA,TGTGCCAGCAGCGTAGGGTATGTCAGTAACTCCTACAATGAGCAGTTCTTC,CASSVGYVSNSYNEQFF
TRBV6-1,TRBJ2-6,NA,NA,TGTGCCAGCAGTGAGGGGGGTGGGGCCAACGTCCTGACTTTC,CASSEGGGANVLTF
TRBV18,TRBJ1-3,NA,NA,TGTGCCAGCTCACCGTCTAGGACAGCTAACTCTGGAAACACCATATATTTT,CASSPSRTANSGNTIYF
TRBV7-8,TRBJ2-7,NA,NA,TGTGCCAGCAGCTTAGCTTGGTCGGGGGTCTCCTACGAGCAGTACTTC,CASSLAWSGVSYEQYF
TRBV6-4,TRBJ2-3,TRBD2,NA,TGTGCCAGCAGAATAGCGGGAGATGCAGATACGCAGTATTTT,CASRIAGDADTQYF
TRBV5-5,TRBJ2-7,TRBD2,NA,TGTGCCAGCAGCTCCCTAGCGGGAGGGCCCTACGAGCAGTACTTC,CASSSLAGGPYEQYF
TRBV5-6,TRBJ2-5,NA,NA,TGTGCCAGCAGCTTGGTTCGAGAGACCCAGTACTTC,CASSLVRETQYF
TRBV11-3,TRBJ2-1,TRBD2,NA,TGTGCCAGCACCAAGGGGACTAGCGGGAGGGCCTCATACAATGAGCAGTTCTTC,CASTKGTSGRASYNEQFF
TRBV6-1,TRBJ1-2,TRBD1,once,TGTGCCAGCACCGGGGACAGGCTGAACTATGGCTACACCTTC,CASTGDRLNYGYTF
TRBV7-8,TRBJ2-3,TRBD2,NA,TGTGCCAGCAGCGTCCTAGCGGGGGGAAGCACAGATACGCAGTATTTT,CASSVLAGGSTDTQYF
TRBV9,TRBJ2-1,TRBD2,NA,TGTGCCAGCAGCGGGACTAGCGGGAGAAATGAGCAGTTCTTC,CASSGTSGRNEQFF
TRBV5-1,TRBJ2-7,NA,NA,TGCGCCAGCAGCTTGACCGGGAGCTCCTACGAGCAGTACTTC,CASSLTGSSYEQYF
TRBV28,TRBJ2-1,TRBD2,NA,TGTGCCAGCAGTTTTGCTAGCGGGGGACACAATGAGCAGTTCTTC,CASSFASGGHNEQFF
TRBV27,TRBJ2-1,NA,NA,TGTGCCAGCAGTCCGAAAGGAGGGTTCACCTACAATGCGCAGTTCTTC,CASSPKGGFTYNAQFF
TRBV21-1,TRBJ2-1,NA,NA,TGTGCCAGCAGTCCGGGACAGGGATTCCCCTCGCTCTACAATGAGCAGTTCTTC,CASSPGQGFPSLYNEQFF
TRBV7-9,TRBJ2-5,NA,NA,TGTGCCAGCCGCGGACTGGTACAAGAGACCCAGTACTTC,CASRGLVQETQYF
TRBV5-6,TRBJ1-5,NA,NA,TGTGCCAGCAGCTTGTCCCTAGAAGGGCCCCAGCATTTT,CASSLSLEGPQHF
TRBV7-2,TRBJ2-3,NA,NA,TGTGCCAGCGCACGGTTCACAGATACGCAGTATTTT,CASARFTDTQYF
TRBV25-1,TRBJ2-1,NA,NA,TGTGCCACCTTCCTCAGGGGTCCTCGGTACAATGAGCAGTTCTTC,CATFLRGPRYNEQFF
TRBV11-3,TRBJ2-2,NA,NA,TGTGCCAGCAGCCCCGGTGGCGGGGAGCTGTTTTTT,CASSPGGGELFF
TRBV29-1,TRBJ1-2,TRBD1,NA,TGCAGCGTTGGTCCTACAGGGGGCGTCTATGGCTACACCTTC,CSVGPTGGVYGYTF
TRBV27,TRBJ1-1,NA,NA,TGTGCCAGCAGCGCCAGGCTGAACACTGAAGCTTTCTTT,CASSARLNTEAFF
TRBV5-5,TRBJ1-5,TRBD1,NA,TGTGCCAGCAGCTTTCGACAGGGTGGTACTCAGCCCCAGCATTTT,CASSFRQGGTQPQHF
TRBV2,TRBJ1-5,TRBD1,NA,TGTGCCACCACAGGGGAGGCCAATCAGCCCCAGCATTTT,CATTGEANQPQHF
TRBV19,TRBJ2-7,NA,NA,TGTGCCAGTAGTATAGCAGGACAAACCTACGAGCAGTACTTC,CASSIAGQTYEQYF